This is a list of T cell receptor beta chains from one sample in a study of response to subunit inactivated influenza vaccine. TCRdb ran MiXCR on the RT-PCR reads and lists one entry per CDR3 protein. The table includes more than 600,000 distinct CDR3 sequences, roughly 20% detected once. The specimen comprised PBMCs from blood, sampled roughly 5 days after vaccination. The origin of the receptors is a man aged 50 or older who received an inactivated influenza vaccine. Each CDR3 is given with its conserved first and last residue. The order of the fields is D gene, V gene, clone size, J gene, CDR3 protein, CDR3 DNA. A D gene is named only where the DNA matches it firmly. Rows give clone size only sometimes, using once, few, many, or a class for an expanded clone.

D: TRBD1; V: TRBV4-1; size: NA; J: TRBJ2-2; CDR3: CASSRGQGNTGELFF; DNA: TGCGCCAGCAGCCGAGGACAGGGGAACACCGGGGAGCTGTTTTTT
D: TRBD1; V: TRBV10-3; size: few; J: TRBJ2-5; CDR3: CAMKQGAGETQYF; DNA: TGTGCCATGAAACAGGGGGCTGGGGAGACCCAGTACTTC
D: TRBD1; V: TRBV20-1; size: NA; J: TRBJ2-1; CDR3: CSALGQADEQFF; DNA: TGCAGTGCTCTTGGACAGGCTGATGAGCAGTTCTTC
D: NA; V: TRBV5-1; size: NA; J: TRBJ1-1; CDR3: CASSLVSYAEAFF; DNA: TGCGCCAGCAGCTTGGTTAGCTATGCTGAAGCTTTCTTT
D: TRBD2; V: TRBV20-1; size: few; J: TRBJ2-1; CDR3: CSARDLLAGGPNEQFF; DNA: TGCAGTGCTAGAGACTTACTAGCGGGGGGGCCCAATGAGCAGTTCTTC
D: NA; V: TRBV10-3; size: few; J: TRBJ1-1; CDR3: CAIREGGTEAFF; DNA: TGTGCCATCAGAGAGGGTGGCACTGAAGCTTTCTTT
D: NA; V: TRBV4-3; size: few; J: TRBJ2-7; CDR3: CASSQEEGRQYF; DNA: TGCGCCAGCAGCCAAGAGGAGGGGCGGCAGTACTTC
D: TRBD1; V: TRBV10-2; size: few; J: TRBJ1-2; CDR3: CASSDRGPVYGYTF; DNA: TGCGCCAGCAGCGACAGGGGGCCGGTCTATGGCTACACCTTC
D: NA; V: TRBV2; size: NA; J: TRBJ1-5; CDR3: CASSEDRVSQPQHF; DNA: TGTGCCAGCAGTGAAGACCGGGTTTCTCAGCCCCAGCATTTT
D: NA; V: TRBV29-1; size: NA; J: TRBJ2-5; CDR3: CSVEVWAGETQYF; DNA: TGCAGCGTTGAAGTATGGGCGGGAGAGACCCAGTACTTC
D: TRBD2; V: TRBV2; size: NA; J: TRBJ2-3; CDR3: CASSESGLAGTDTQYF; DNA: TGTGCCAGCAGTGAGTCCGGACTAGCGGGCACAGATACGCAGTATTTT
D: NA; V: TRBV20-1; size: few; J: TRBJ1-6; CDR3: CSARREISSFSPANSPLHF; DNA: TGCAGTGCTAGAAGGGAGATCTCTAGTTTCTCGCCCGCCAATTCACCCCTCCACTTT
D: TRBD2; V: TRBV4-2; size: few; J: TRBJ2-5; CDR3: CASSQGTSGGAVETQYF; DNA: TGTGCCAGCAGCCAAGGGACTAGCGGGGGGGCGGTTGAGACCCAGTACTTC
D: TRBD2; V: TRBV4-1; size: NA; J: TRBJ2-3; CDR3: CASSQVPATSGGTTDTQYF; DNA: TGCGCCAGCAGCCAAGTTCCAGCGACTAGCGGGGGGACCACAGATACGCAGTATTTT
D: NA; V: TRBV4-3; size: few; J: TRBJ2-1; CDR3: CASSQADSLYNEQFF; DNA: TGCGCCAGCAGCCAAGCGGACAGCCTCTACAATGAGCAGTTCTTC
D: NA; V: TRBV20-1; size: NA; J: TRBJ2-6; CDR3: CSAPRQVPGANVLTF; DNA: TGCAGTGCGCCCCGACAGGTTCCTGGGGCCAACGTCCTGACTTTC
D: NA; V: TRBV18; size: NA; J: TRBJ1-4; CDR3: CASSPRGQKGLFF; DNA: TGTGCCAGCTCACCAAGAGGACAGAAAGGACTGTTTTTT
D: NA; V: TRBV7-9; size: NA; J: TRBJ1-2; CDR3: CASSLYTNYGYTF; DNA: TGTGCCAGCAGCTTATACACGAACTATGGCTACACCTTC
D: NA; V: TRBV20-1; size: NA; J: TRBJ2-7; CDR3: CSAAPRLVTYEQYF; DNA: TGCAGTGCTGCCCCCCGACTGGTAACCTACGAGCAGTACTTC
D: TRBD2; V: TRBV12-3/TRBV12-4; size: few; J: TRBJ2-1; CDR3: CASSVGLAGDFEQFF; DNA: TGTGCCAGCAGTGTGGGACTAGCGGGAGACTTTGAGCAGTTCTTC
D: TRBD1; V: TRBV7-9; size: many; J: TRBJ1-2; CDR3: CASSLARQGDYGYTF; DNA: TGTGCCAGCAGCTTAGCCCGACAGGGGGACTATGGCTACACCTTC
D: TRBD1; V: TRBV7-6; size: NA; J: TRBJ2-7; CDR3: CASSLEGSWGTGIYEQYF; DNA: TGTGCCAGCAGCTTAGAAGGTAGTTGGGGGACAGGGATCTACGAGCAGTACTTC
D: TRBD2; V: TRBV9; size: NA; J: TRBJ2-1; CDR3: CASSAAGLAVDNEQFF; DNA: TGTGCCAGCAGCGCAGCGGGACTAGCGGTTGACAATGAGCAGTTCTTC
D: NA; V: TRBV5-4; size: NA; J: TRBJ2-2; CDR3: CASSPRGIGQNTGELFF; DNA: TGTGCCAGCAGCCCCCGTGGTATCGGACAAAACACCGGGGAGCTGTTTTTT
D: NA; V: TRBV5-1; size: few; J: TRBJ1-3; CDR3: CASSTGRRPPGNTIYF; DNA: TGCGCCAGCAGCACCGGACGCCGACCACCTGGAAACACCATATATTTT
D: NA; V: TRBV12-3/TRBV12-4; size: few; J: TRBJ2-6; CDR3: CASSVGGGGANVLTF; DNA: TGTGCCAGCAGTGTGGGAGGGGGTGGGGCCAACGTCCTGACTTTC
D: NA; V: TRBV6-1; size: many; J: TRBJ1-1; CDR3: CASSEGRAEAFF; DNA: TGTGCCAGCAGTGAGGGCAGGGCAGAAGCTTTCTTT
D: NA; V: TRBV7-3; size: few; J: TRBJ2-5; CDR3: CASSEENGSGQTQYF; DNA: TGTGCCAGCAGCGAAGAAAATGGGAGCGGGCAGACCCAGTACTTC
D: NA; V: TRBV12-3/TRBV12-4; size: NA; J: TRBJ2-1; CDR3: CATRGIGNEQFF; DNA: TGTGCCACCCGGGGGATTGGGAATGAGCAGTTCTTC
D: NA; V: TRBV10-1; size: few; J: TRBJ2-5; CDR3: CASSESSGQETQYF; DNA: TGCGCCAGCAGTGAGTCATCAGGTCAAGAGACCCAGTACTTC
D: TRBD2; V: TRBV5-1; size: NA; J: TRBJ2-1; CDR3: CASMLQRTSGYNEQFF; DNA: TGCGCCAGCATGCTTCAAAGGACTAGCGGGTACAATGAGCAGTTCTTC
D: TRBD2; V: TRBV11-2; size: NA; J: TRBJ2-5; CDR3: CASSRLAGETQYF; DNA: TGTGCCAGCAGTCGACTAGCTGGGGAGACCCAGTACTTC
D: NA; V: TRBV6-5; size: few; J: TRBJ2-1; CDR3: CASSYSRGTRDEQFF; DNA: TGTGCCAGCAGTTACTCTAGGGGGACCAGGGATGAGCAGTTCTTC
D: TRBD1; V: TRBV6-2/TRBV6-3; size: once; J: TRBJ1-5; CDR3: CASSYIGQGNQPQHF; DNA: TGTGCCAGCAGTTATATTGGACAGGGCAATCAGCCCCAGCATTTT
D: TRBD2; V: TRBV10-3; size: few; J: TRBJ2-1; CDR3: CATTQAGTSGGGPYNEQFF; DNA: TGTGCCACCACCCAGGCCGGGACTAGCGGGGGGGGCCCCTACAATGAGCAGTTCTTC
D: NA; V: TRBV11-2; size: NA; J: TRBJ2-3; CDR3: CASSLVFRVASHTQYF; DNA: TGTGCCAGCAGCTTAGTGTTTAGGGTTGCGTCGCATACGCAGTATTTT
D: TRBD2; V: TRBV18; size: few; J: TRBJ2-1; CDR3: CASSPPGLGDFEQFF; DNA: TGTGCCAGCTCACCGCCGGGACTAGGGGACTTTGAGCAGTTCTTC
D: TRBD1; V: TRBV4-2; size: NA; J: TRBJ1-1; CDR3: CASSQKAGGFEAFF; DNA: TGTGCCAGCAGCCAGAAGGCAGGGGGCTTTGAAGCTTTCTTT
D: NA; V: TRBV7-8; size: few; J: TRBJ2-4; CDR3: CASSPLGAGNIQYF; DNA: TGTGCCAGCAGCCCCCTAGGGGCTGGAAACATTCAGTACTTC
D: NA; V: TRBV12-3/TRBV12-4; size: NA; J: TRBJ2-3; CDR3: CASRLSGGTDTQYF; DNA: TGTGCCAGCAGGCTCTCGGGGGGCACAGATACGCAGTATTTT
D: NA; V: TRBV14; size: NA; J: TRBJ2-1; CDR3: CASSQVGKGRNEQFF; DNA: TGTGCCAGCAGCCAAGTGGGAAAGGGCCGCAATGAGCAGTTCTTC
D: NA; V: TRBV11-2; size: NA; J: TRBJ2-3; CDR3: CASSFVGHLSDTQYF; DNA: TGTGCCAGCAGCTTTGTTGGTCATCTCTCCGATACGCAGTATTTT
D: TRBD2; V: TRBV29-1; size: NA; J: TRBJ2-5; CDR3: CSVEDRLAGEETQYF; DNA: TGCAGCGTTGAAGATCGTCTAGCGGGAGAGGAGACCCAGTACTTC
D: NA; V: TRBV24-1; size: NA; J: TRBJ1-4; CDR3: CATSDFGDILFF; DNA: TGTGCCACCAGTGATTTCGGGGATATTCTGTTTTTT
D: NA; V: TRBV20-1; size: many; J: TRBJ2-1; CDR3: CSASGSGHNEQFF; DNA: TGCAGTGCTAGTGGTAGCGGTCACAATGAGCAGTTCTTC
D: TRBD2; V: TRBV7-3; size: NA; J: TRBJ2-1; CDR3: CASATDSGSSNNEQFF; DNA: TGTGCCAGCGCTACCGATAGCGGGAGTTCTAACAATGAGCAGTTCTTC
D: NA; V: TRBV5-5; size: NA; J: TRBJ1-2; CDR3: CASSLETGPSGYTF; DNA: TGTGCCAGCAGCTTGGAAACAGGCCCGAGTGGCTACACCTTC
D: TRBD1; V: TRBV10-3; size: NA; J: TRBJ2-3; CDR3: CATGGQGGSDTQYF; DNA: TGTGCCACTGGGGGACAGGGTGGTTCAGATACGCAGTATTTT
D: TRBD2; V: TRBV10-3; size: few; J: TRBJ2-7; CDR3: CAIREREGSYEQYF; DNA: TGTGCCATCAGAGAGCGGGAGGGTTCCTACGAGCAGTACTTC
D: NA; V: TRBV20-1; size: NA; J: TRBJ1-3; CDR3: CSASRESLVGNTIYF; DNA: TGCAGTGCTAGTCGGGAGTCCTTAGTCGGAAACACCATATATTTT
D: TRBD2; V: TRBV19; size: few; J: TRBJ2-7; CDR3: CASRAGRANYEQYF; DNA: TGTGCCAGTAGAGCCGGGAGGGCGAATTACGAGCAGTACTTC
D: NA; V: TRBV20-1; size: few; J: TRBJ2-7; CDR3: CSASKPRDGSYEQYF; DNA: TGCAGTGCTAGTAAGCCTCGGGACGGCTCCTACGAGCAGTACTTC
D: NA; V: TRBV24-1; size: few; J: TRBJ2-2; CDR3: CATSDPGENTGELFF; DNA: TGTGCCACCAGTGATCCGGGGGAGAACACCGGGGAGCTGTTTTTT
D: TRBD2; V: TRBV30; size: NA; J: TRBJ2-1; CDR3: CAWSSASGRRLNEQFF; DNA: TGTGCCTGGAGTTCGGCTAGCGGGAGGCGACTCAATGAGCAGTTCTTC
D: NA; V: TRBV24-1; size: NA; J: TRBJ2-5; CDR3: CATSGTPPEEETQYF; DNA: TGTGCCACCTCCGGGACACCTCCCGAGGAAGAGACCCAGTACTTC
D: TRBD1; V: TRBV6-5; size: NA; J: TRBJ2-5; CDR3: CASSSVTGGGETQYF; DNA: TGTGCCAGCAGTTCCGTCACAGGGGGAGGCGAGACCCAGTACTTC
D: NA; V: TRBV5-6; size: many; J: TRBJ2-7; CDR3: CASSLGAGQYF; DNA: TGTGCCAGCAGCTTGGGGGCAGGTCAGTACTTC
D: NA; V: TRBV2; size: NA; J: TRBJ2-4; CDR3: CASSEFPGDAKNIQYF; DNA: TGTGCCAGCAGTGAATTCCCAGGGGACGCCAAAAACATTCAGTACTTC